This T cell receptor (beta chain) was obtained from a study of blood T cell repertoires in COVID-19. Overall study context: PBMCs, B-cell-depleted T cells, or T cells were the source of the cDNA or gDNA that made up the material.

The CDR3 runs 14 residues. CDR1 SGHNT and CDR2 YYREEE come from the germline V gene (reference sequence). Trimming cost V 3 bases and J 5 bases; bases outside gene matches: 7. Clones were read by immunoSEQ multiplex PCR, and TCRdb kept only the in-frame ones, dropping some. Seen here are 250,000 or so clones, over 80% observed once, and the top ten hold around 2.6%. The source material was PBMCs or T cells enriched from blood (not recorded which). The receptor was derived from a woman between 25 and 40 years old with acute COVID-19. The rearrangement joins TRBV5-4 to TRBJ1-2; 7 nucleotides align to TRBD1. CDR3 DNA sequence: TGTGCCAGCAGCTCCGACAGGGCTCGGTATGGCTACACCTTC. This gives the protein CASSSDRARYGYTF.